The next 14 T cell receptor beta chains were all read from a single sample in a study of blood T cells in healthy people across ages. Primed by a sample-barcoded 5' primer and a J-beta primer mix, a second PCR proceeded for roughly 6 to 12 cycles. TCRdb re-called the 5' RACE reads through MiXCR, storing one row per CDR3 protein. The sample carries around 820,000 distinct CDR3 sequences, around a quarter recorded once. The data were also submitted as part of a second study, on T cells of mothers and their children.

Sequencing input: blood. The source is a boy between 10 and 17 years old in good health.

V is TRBV20-1 and J is TRBJ2-5, with 15 bases fitting TRBD2. TRBJ2-1 matches the DNA end more closely, so the J call is doubtful. CDR3 size: 15 residues. CDR1 DFQATT and CDR2 SNEGSKA come from the germline V gene (reference sequence). The CDR3 region is CSAEPGTSGRHEQFF. The CDR3 coding sequence is TGCAGTGCGGAACCCGGGACTAGCGGGAGGCATGAGCAGTTCTTC.

This clonotype was detected once. The chain is built from TRBV6-2 or TRBV6-3 and TRBJ2-7; D perhaps matches TRBD2 (6 bases). Germline V lookup: CDR1 MNHEY, CDR2 SVGEGT. This CDR3 region has 16 residues. V lost 6 bases and J 3 bases, leaving 21 bases between the germline ends. The CDR3 region is CASSYDAEGIYYEQYF. The DNA of the CDR3 is TGTGCCAGCAGCTACGACGCGGAGGGGATCTACTACGAGCAGTACTTC.

This clonotype appeared a few times. The chain is built from TRBV6-2 or TRBV6-3 and TRBJ2-1; 11 nucleotides line up with TRBD2. The CDR3 covers 14 residues. V lost 11 bases, J lost 6 bases, and 9 bases stayed unmatched. From germline, CDR1 is MNHEY and CDR2 SVGEGT. The CDR3 sequence is CAVGLSGGANEQFF. The CDR3 DNA follows: TGTGCCGTCGGTCTTAGCGGGGGGGCCAATGAGCAGTTCTTC.

There are a few counts of this clonotype. This chain connects TRBV11-2 to TRBJ1-1; D perhaps matches TRBD1 (6 bases). V lost 5 bases and J lost 5, with 18 bases in between. From germline, CDR1 is SGHAT and CDR2 FQNNGV. The CDR3 sequence is 15 residues long. DNA of the CDR3: TGTGCCAGCAGCCCCAGGTGGGGGGCTGGGACTGAAGCTTTCTTT. Translation: CASSPRWGAGTEAFF.

V usage is TRBV6-1 and J usage is TRBJ2-5, with 10 bases lining up with TRBD2. The DNA end is more similar to TRBJ2-1, so the J call may be wrong. Per germline, CDR1 MNHNS and CDR2 SASEGT. The CDR3 covers 19 residues. In DNA, the CDR3 is TGTGCCAGCAGCCAAAAAAGAGGCGGGAGCGGGGGGGCTTACAATGAGCAGTTCTTC. It encodes CASSQKRGGSGGAYNEQFF.

There are many counts of this clonotype. The V gene is TRBV7-9, the J gene TRBJ2-7; 9 nucleotides match TRBD2. J lost 4 bases, V lost 5 bases, and 6 bases had no gene match. This CDR3 is built from 14 residues. Germline loops: CDR1 SEHNR, CDR2 FQNEAQ (reference sequence). The CDR3 DNA reads TGTGCCAGCAGCCCCGGGACTAGCCGTTACGAGCAGTACTTC. Residues: CASSPGTSRYEQYF.

The chain couples TRBV10-3 to TRBJ2-5, with 13 bases matching TRBD2. CDR3 length equals 15 residues. Germline V gene lookup returns CDR1 ENHRY and CDR2 SYGVKD. The ends lost 10 bases at V and 4 bases at J; junction bases unmatched: 9. The CDR3 loop reads CATAGLAGLVETQYF. In DNA, the CDR3 is TGTGCCACAGCGGGACTAGCGGGATTGGTAGAGACCCAGTACTTC.

This clonotype was recorded at least ten times. The chain carries TRBV4-3 and TRBJ1-2; D is possibly TRBD1 (5 bases). Germline loops: CDR1 LGHNA, CDR2 YSLEER. The length of the CDR3 is 18 residues. V was pared by 1 base and J by 0 bases, with 18 bases between. CDR3: CASSQVDRSLTANYGYTF. DNA of the CDR3: TGCGCCAGCAGCCAAGTTGACAGATCCTTGACAGCTAACTATGGCTACACCTTC.

The V call is TRBV7-2, the J call TRBJ2-1, with 10 bases that match TRBD2. Looked up from germline, CDR1 is SGHTA and CDR2 is FQGNSA. Germline trimming cut 2 bases from V and 6 bases from J; bases unmatched to any gene: 4. This CDR3 spans 15 amino acids. The DNA of the CDR3 is TGTGCCAGCAGCTTACTAGCGGGAGCAGGCAATGAGCAGTTCTTC. Its translation: CASSLLAGAGNEQFF.

The gene calls are TRBV9 and TRBJ2-1; 10 nucleotides align to TRBD2. This CDR3 is built from 15 residues. V gave up 2 bases and J gave up 9 bases; unmatched junction bases: 8. Germline V CDR1 and CDR2: SGDLS, YYNGEE. CDR3 sequence reads: CASSVGRLAGVEQFF. The CDR3 DNA is TGTGCCAGCAGCGTTGGGAGGCTAGCGGGAGTTGAGCAGTTCTTC.

The chain is built from TRBV7-3 and TRBJ2-5; D may match TRBD1 or TRBD2 (6 bases each). Germline assignment: CDR1 SGHTA and CDR2 FQGTGA. The germline V and J ends were trimmed by 4 bases and 3 bases, with 15 bases remaining between them. The length of the CDR3 is 15 residues. CDR3 in amino acids: CASSSFGGSEETQYF. The CDR3 region has the DNA TGTGCCAGCAGCTCCTTCGGGGGCTCGGAAGAGACCCAGTACTTC.

The chain employs TRBV4-3 and TRBJ2-3, with unresolved D. Germline CDR1 is LGHNA and CDR2 is YSLEER. This CDR3 region has 14 residues. V gave up 0 bases and J gave up 6 bases, with 10 bases separating them. The DNA for the CDR3 is TGCGCCAGCAGCCAAGAGGTAGTCGGGGATACGCAGTATTTT. This codes for CASSQEVVGDTQYF.

There are a few counts of this clonotype. The chain has TRBV3-1 and TRBJ2-2; D perhaps matches TRBD2 (5 bases). In germline, CDR1 is LGHDT, CDR2 YNNKEL (reference sequence). The CDR3 sequence is 17 residues long. V lost 0 bases, J lost 4 bases, and 15 bases lay in between. The CDR3 nucleotides are TGTGCCAGCAGCCAAGATAGTCTGAGGGATGGCACCGGGGAGCTGTTTTTT. Its translation: CASSQDSLRDGTGELFF.

Only a few counts were recorded for this clonotype. The genes are TRBV2 and TRBJ2-7; no clear D gene. V was pared by 3 bases and J by 0 bases, with 6 bases between. This CDR3 spans 13 amino acids. CDR1 and CDR2 (germline): SNHLY, FYNNEI. In nucleotides, the CDR3 is TGTGCCAGCAGTGACGCAGACTCCTACGAGCAGTACTTC. Its protein product is CASSDADSYEQYF.